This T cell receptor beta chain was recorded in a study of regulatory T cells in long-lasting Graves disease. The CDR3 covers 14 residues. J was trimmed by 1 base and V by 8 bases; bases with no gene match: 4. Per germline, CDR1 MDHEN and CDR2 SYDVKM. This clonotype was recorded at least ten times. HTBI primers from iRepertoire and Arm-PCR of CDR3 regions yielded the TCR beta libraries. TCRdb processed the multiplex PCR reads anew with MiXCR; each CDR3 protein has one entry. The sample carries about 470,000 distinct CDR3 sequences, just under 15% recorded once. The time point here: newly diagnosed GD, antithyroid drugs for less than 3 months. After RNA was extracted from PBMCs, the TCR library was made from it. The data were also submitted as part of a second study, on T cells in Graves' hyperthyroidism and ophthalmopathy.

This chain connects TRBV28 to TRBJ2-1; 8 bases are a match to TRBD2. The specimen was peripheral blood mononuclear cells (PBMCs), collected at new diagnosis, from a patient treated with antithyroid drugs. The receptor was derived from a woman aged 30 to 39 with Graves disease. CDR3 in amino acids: CASRIAGSYNEQFF. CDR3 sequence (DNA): TGTGCCAGCCGAATAGCGGGATCCTACAATGAGCAGTTCTTC.